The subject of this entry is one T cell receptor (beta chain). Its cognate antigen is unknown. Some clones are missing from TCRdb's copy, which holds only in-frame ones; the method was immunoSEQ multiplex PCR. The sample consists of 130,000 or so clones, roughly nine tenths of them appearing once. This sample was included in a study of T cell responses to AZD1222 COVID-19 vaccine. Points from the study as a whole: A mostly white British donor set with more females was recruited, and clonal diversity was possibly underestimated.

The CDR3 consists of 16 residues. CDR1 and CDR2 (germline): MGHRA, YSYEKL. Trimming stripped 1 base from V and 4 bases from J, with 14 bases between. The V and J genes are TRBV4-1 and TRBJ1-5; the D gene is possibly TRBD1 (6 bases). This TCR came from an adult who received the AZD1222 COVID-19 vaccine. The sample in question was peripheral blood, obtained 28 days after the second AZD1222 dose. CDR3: CASSQVMTGGNQPQHF. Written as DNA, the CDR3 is TGCGCCAGCAGCCAAGTGATGACAGGCGGTAATCAGCCCCAGCATTTT.